This record covers a single T cell receptor beta chain. PCRs were each spiked with synthetic TCR analog templates. TCRdb's table, derived via immunoSEQ multiplex PCR, lists solely in-frame clones and lacks some. The sample lists roughly 95,000 clones, more than 75% occurring once. The data were taken from a study of PD-L1 blockade in urothelial cancer. As to time point: pretreatment peripheral blood. The trim removed 2 bases at V and 5 bases at J, leaving 8 bases unmatched. In germline, CDR1 is LNHNV, CDR2 YYDKDF (reference sequence). CDR3 size: 15 residues. This rearrangement joins TRBV15 to TRBJ2-7; 8 bases fit TRBD1. The sample in question was PBMCs, obtained around atezolizumab (anti-PD-L1) treatment. This receptor was taken from a man in his sixties with urothelial cancer. The CDR3 sequence is CATSRRGQGGDEQYF. The CDR3 DNA sequence: TGTGCCACCAGCAGACGAGGACAGGGTGGCGACGAGCAGTACTTC.